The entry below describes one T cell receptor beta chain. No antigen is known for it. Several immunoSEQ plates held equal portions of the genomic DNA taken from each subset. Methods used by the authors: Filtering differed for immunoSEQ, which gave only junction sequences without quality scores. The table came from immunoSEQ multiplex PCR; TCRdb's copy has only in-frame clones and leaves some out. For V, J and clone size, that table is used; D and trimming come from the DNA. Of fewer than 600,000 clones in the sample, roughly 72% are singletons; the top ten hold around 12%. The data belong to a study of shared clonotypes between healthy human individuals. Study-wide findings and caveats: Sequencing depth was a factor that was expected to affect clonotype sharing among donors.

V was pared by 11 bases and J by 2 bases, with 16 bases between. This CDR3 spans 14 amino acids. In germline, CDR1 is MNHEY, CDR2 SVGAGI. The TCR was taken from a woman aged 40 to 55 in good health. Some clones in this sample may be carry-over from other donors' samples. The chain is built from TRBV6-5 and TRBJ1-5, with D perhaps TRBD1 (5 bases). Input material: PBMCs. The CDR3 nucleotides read TGTGCCTCGCAGTCGGCGGGGGGCAATCAGCCCCAGCATTTT. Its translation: CASQSAGGNQPQHF.